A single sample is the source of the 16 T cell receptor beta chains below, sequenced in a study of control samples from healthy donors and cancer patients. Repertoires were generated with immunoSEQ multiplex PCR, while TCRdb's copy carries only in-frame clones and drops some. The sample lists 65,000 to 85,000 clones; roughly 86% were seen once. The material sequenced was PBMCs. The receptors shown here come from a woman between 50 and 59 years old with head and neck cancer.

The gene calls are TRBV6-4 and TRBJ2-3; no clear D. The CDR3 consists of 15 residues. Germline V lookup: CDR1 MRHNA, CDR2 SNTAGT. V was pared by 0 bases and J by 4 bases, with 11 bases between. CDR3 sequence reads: CASSDSKKGPDTQYF. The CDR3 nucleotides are TGTGCCAGCAGTGACTCGAAAAAGGGCCCAGATACGCAGTATTTT.

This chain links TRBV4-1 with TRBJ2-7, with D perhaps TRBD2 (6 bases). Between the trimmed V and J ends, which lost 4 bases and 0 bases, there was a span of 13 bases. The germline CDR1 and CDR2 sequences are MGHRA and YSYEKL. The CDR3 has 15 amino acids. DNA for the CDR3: TGCGCCAGCAGCCCGGGACTCCTCAGCTCCTACGAGCAGTACTTC. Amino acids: CASSPGLLSSYEQYF.

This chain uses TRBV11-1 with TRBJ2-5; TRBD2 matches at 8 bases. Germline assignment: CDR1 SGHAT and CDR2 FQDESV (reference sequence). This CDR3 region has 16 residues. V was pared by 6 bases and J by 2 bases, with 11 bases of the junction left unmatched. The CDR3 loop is CASSDREGRGQETQYF. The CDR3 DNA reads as TGTGCCAGCAGTGACCGGGAGGGGCGGGGGCAAGAGACCCAGTACTTC.

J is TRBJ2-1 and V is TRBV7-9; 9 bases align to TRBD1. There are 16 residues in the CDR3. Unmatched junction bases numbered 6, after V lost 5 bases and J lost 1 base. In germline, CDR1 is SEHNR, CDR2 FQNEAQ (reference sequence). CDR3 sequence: CASSTGQGRSYNEQFF. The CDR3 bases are TGTGCCAGCAGCACCGGACAGGGGAGATCCTACAATGAGCAGTTCTTC.

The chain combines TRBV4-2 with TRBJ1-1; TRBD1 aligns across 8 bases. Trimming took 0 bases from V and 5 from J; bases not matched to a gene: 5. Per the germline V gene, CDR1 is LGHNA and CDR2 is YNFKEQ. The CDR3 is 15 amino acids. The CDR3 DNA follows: TGTGCCAGCAGCCAAGACCCGGACAGGGTAACTGAAGCTTTCTTT. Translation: CASSQDPDRVTEAFF.

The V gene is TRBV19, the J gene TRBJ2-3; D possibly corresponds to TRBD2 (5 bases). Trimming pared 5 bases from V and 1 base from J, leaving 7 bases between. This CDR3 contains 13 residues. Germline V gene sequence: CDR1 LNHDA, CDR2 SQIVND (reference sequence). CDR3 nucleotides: TGTGCCAGTAGTCCAGCGGGCACAGATACGCAGTATTTT. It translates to CASSPAGTDTQYF. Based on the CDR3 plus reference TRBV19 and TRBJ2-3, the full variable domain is DGGITQSPKYLFRKEGQNVTLSCEQNLNHDAMYWYRQDPGQGLRLIYYSQIVNDFQKGDIAEGYSVSREKKESFPLTVTSAQKNPTAFYLCASSPAGTDTQYFGPGTRLTVL.

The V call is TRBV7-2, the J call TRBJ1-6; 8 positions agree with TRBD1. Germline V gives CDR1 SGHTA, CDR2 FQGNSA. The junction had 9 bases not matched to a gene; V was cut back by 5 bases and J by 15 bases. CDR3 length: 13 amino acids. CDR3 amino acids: CASSPQGADRLHF. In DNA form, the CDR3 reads TGTGCCAGCAGCCCCCAGGGGGCCGACCGCCTCCACTTT.

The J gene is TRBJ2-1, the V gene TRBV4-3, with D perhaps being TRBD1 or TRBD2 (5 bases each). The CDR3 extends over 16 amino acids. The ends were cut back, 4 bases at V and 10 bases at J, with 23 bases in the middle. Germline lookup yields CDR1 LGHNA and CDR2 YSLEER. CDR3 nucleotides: TGCGCCAGCAGCCCCCCTATCGGGGCAACGCAAAGGGAGCAGTTCTTC. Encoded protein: CASSPPIGATQREQFF.

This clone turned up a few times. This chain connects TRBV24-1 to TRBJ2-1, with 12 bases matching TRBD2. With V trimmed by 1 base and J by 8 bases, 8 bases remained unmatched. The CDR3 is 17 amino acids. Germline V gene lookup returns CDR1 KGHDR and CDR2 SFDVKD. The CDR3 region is CATSDFLAGGRLDEQFF. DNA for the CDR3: TGTGCCACCAGTGATTTCCTAGCGGGGGGGCGCCTGGATGAGCAGTTCTTC.

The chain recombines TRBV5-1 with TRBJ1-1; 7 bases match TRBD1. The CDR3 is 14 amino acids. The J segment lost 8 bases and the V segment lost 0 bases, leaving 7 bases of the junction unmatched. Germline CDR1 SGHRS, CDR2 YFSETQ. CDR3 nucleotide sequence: TGCGCCAGCAGCTTGGCCATGACAGGGTCCGAAGCTTTCTTT. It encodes CASSLAMTGSEAFF. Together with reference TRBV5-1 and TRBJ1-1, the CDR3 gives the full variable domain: KAGVTQTPRYLIKTRGQQVTLSCSPISGHRSVSWYQQTPGQGLQFLFEYFSETQRNKGNFPGRFSGRQFSNSRSEMNVSTLELGDSALYLCASSLAMTGSEAFFGQGTRLTVV.

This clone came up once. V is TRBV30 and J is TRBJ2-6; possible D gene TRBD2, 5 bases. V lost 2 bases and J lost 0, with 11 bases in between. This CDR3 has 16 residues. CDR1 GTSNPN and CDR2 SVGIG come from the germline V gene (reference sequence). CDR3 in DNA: TGTGCCTGGAGTCCCCCCCGGGGCTCTGGGGCCAACGTCCTGACTTTC. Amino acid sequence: CAWSPPRGSGANVLTF.

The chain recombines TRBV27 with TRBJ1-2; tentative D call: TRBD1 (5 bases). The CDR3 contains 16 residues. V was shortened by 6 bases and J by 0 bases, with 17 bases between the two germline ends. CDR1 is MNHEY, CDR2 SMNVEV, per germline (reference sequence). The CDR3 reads CASRSSLGPANYGYTF. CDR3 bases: TGTGCCAGCAGGTCCTCGTTGGGACCTGCTAACTATGGCTACACCTTC.

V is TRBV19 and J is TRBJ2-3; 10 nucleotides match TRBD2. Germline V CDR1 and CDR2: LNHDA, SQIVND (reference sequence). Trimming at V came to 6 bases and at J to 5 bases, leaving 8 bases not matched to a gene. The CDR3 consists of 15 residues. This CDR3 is CASSNSGGFLDTQYF. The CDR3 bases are TGTGCCAGTAGCAATAGCGGGGGGTTCTTAGATACGCAGTATTTT.

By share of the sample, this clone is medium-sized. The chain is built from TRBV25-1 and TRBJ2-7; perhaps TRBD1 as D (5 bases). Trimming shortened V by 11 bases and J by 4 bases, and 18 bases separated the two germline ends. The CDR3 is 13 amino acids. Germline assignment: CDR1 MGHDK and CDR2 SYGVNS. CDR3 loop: CASTERGQYEQYF. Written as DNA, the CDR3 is TGTGCCTCCACGGAAAGGGGTCAGTACGAGCAGTACTTC.

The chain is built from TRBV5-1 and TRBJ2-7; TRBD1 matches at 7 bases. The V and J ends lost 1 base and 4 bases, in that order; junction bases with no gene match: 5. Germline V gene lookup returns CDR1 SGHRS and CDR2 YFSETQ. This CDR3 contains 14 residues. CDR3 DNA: TGCGCCAGCAGCTTGAGAGGCAGGGGGTACGAGCAGTACTTC. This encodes CASSLRGRGYEQYF.

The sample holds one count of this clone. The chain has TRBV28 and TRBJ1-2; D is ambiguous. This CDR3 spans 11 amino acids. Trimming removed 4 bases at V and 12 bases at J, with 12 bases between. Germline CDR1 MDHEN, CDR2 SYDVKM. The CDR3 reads CASSSRPPNTF. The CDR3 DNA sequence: TGTGCCAGCAGTTCCCGACCACCGAACACCTTC.